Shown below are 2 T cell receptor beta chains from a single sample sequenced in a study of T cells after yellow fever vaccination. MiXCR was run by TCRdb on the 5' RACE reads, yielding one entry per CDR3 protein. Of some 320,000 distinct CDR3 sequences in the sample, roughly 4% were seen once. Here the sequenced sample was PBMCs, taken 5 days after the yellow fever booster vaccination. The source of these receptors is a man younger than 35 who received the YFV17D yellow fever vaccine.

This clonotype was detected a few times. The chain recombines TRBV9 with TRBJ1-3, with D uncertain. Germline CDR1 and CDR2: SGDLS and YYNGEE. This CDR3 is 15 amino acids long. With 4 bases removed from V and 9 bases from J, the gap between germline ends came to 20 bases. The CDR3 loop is CASSSSGGGSATIYF. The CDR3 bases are TGTGCCAGCAGCTCATCAGGAGGCGGCTCTGCCACCATATATTTT.

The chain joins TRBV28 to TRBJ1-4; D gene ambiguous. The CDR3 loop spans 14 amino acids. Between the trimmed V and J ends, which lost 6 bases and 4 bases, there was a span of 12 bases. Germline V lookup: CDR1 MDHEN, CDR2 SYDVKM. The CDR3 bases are TGTGCCAGCAGCAGCAGGAGCCTTAATGAAAAACTGTTTTTT. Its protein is CASSSRSLNEKLFF.